This paragraph reports one T cell receptor (beta chain). Its target is unknown. The sample originates from a study of cytomegalovirus exposure and HLA in healthy donors. The V gene end was trimmed by 4 bases and the J gene end by 1 base; junction bases not matched to a gene: 10. The CDR3 spans 18 residues. In germline, CDR1 is SGHTS, CDR2 YDEGEE. General study points: Other equally common chains were less clonally expanded than HLA-associated TCR beta chains, a later analysis showed. The CMV antigen specificity of a few CMV-associated chains was confirmed through in vitro analysis. For presence/absence analyses, sequencing depth was assumed to be roughly uniform across donors.

Researchers ran the PCR with 60 Vbeta and 13 Jbeta primers. The repertoire was sequenced with immunoSEQ multiplex PCR; TCRdb's copy has only in-frame clones and lacks some. The sample has 150,000 to 250,000 clones; approximately 83% are singletons. This chain joins TRBV5-8 and TRBJ2-3; 12 bases agree with TRBD2. What was sequenced was PBMCs. The sequence was collected from a boy aged 2 to 9 in good health and CMV-seronegative. In DNA form, the CDR3 reads TGTGCCAGCAGCCGGCGACTAGCGGGGGTTGACCGCACAGATACGCAGTATTTT. Translated, it gives CASSRRLAGVDRTDTQYF.